One and the same sample provided the 21 T cell receptor beta chains below, sequenced in a study of low-dose radiotherapy and immunotherapy resistance in tumors. Time point: before trial treatment. Priming of first-strand cDNA relied on TRAV- and TRBV-specific primers (covering alpha and beta chains). With a constant-region primer and a V-primer adapter, TCRs were subjected to roughly 18 PCR cycles of amplification. Each CDR3 protein is one row after TCRdb ran MiXCR on the reads. The data show approximately 84,000 distinct CDR3 sequences, with roughly a sixth seen just once and less than 3.5% held by the top ten. This sample comprised PBMCs, obtained before treatment. The source of these receptors is a male donor with prostate cancer.

This clonotype was seen many times. The rearrangement uses TRBV11-2 and TRBJ1-1; 10 bases align to TRBD1. This CDR3 is built from 15 residues. V gave up 4 bases and J gave up 1 base; unmatched junction bases: 3. In germline, CDR1 is SGHAT, CDR2 FQNNGV. CDR3 coding DNA: TGTGCCAGCAGCTACCGGGACAGGGGGAACACTGAAGCTTTCTTT. Translated, it gives CASSYRDRGNTEAFF.

This clonotype was seen at least ten times. The J gene is TRBJ1-4, the V gene TRBV20-1, with D perhaps matching TRBD1 (6 bases). The CDR3 contains 15 residues. Germline values: CDR1 DFQATT, CDR2 SNEGSKA (reference sequence). Trimming removed 1 base at V and 7 bases at J, with 16 bases between. CDR3: CSARAGEGGGEKLFF. The DNA for the CDR3 is TGCAGTGCTAGAGCGGGTGAAGGGGGGGGTGAAAAACTGTTTTTT.

This clonotype was detected ten times or more. The V and J genes are TRBV4-1 and TRBJ2-1, with 7 positions matching TRBD1. This CDR3 has 15 amino acids. V lost 6 bases, J lost 5 bases, and 10 bases stayed unmatched. Germline V gene lookup returns CDR1 MGHRA and CDR2 YSYEKL. For the CDR3, the DNA is TGCGCCAGCAGGTACTTAGGACAGGCCAACAATGAGCAGTTCTTC. Amino acids: CASRYLGQANNEQFF.

This clonotype was observed a few times. The CDR3 DNA reads as TGCGCCAGCAGCTCGACAGGGGAAGGCTACACCTTC. As protein: CASSSTGEGYTF. V gene TRBV5-1 combines with J gene TRBJ1-2; 8 nucleotides agree with TRBD1. The V segment lost 3 bases and the J segment 8 bases; nucleotides outside the gene matches: 3. This CDR3 comprises 12 residues. CDR1 and CDR2 (germline): SGHRS, YFSETQ.

This clonotype has at least ten counts. This chain uses TRBV3-1 with TRBJ1-6; a weak D match, TRBD1 (6 bases). The CDR3 totals 13 residues. V was trimmed by 2 bases and J by 13 bases, leaving 12 bases between them. Germline V gene lookup returns CDR1 LGHDT and CDR2 YNNKEL (reference sequence). CDR3 loop: CASSQSRDIPLHF. The CDR3, as DNA: TGTGCCAGCAGCCAATCTCGGGACATCCCCCTCCACTTT.

This clonotype was detected many times. This chain connects TRBV30 to TRBJ2-6; a possible D gene is TRBD1 (5 bases). Germline V gene lookup returns CDR1 GTSNPN and CDR2 SVGIG (reference sequence). V was clipped by 2 bases and J by 3 bases, with 14 bases between them. This CDR3 contains 16 residues. The CDR3 bases are TGTGCCTGGAGTAAGGGGCTCGACTTTGGGGCCAACGTCCTGACTTTC. This translates into CAWSKGLDFGANVLTF.

This clonotype was picked up many times. The chain uses TRBV3-1 and TRBJ2-1, with TRBD2 matching over 8 bases. The germline CDR1 and CDR2 sequences are LGHDT and YNNKEL (reference sequence). This CDR3 is 16 amino acids long. Trimming took 2 bases from V and 7 from J; bases not matched to a gene: 10. The CDR3 region is CASSQRGGGKFNEQFF. In DNA form, the CDR3 reads TGTGCCAGCAGCCAACGGGGGGGGGGCAAGTTTAATGAGCAGTTCTTC.

This clonotype was detected ten times or more. The CDR3 loop is CASSQRALNNSPLHF. As DNA, the CDR3 is TGTGCCAGCAGCCAAAGGGCCTTAAATAATTCACCCCTCCACTTT. V usage is TRBV14 and J usage is TRBJ1-6, with D unclear. This CDR3 has 15 residues. V lost 2 bases and J lost 5, with 10 bases in between. Germline CDR1 is SGHDN and CDR2 is FVKESK.

The table lists this clonotype with many counts. CDR3 in amino acids: CASSPRAFEQYF. The CDR3 DNA reads as TGTGCCAGCAGCCCTCGCGCCTTCGAGCAGTACTTC. J is TRBJ2-7 and V is TRBV12-3 or TRBV12-4; D is unclear. The CDR3 sequence is 12 residues long. The germline V and J ends were trimmed by 6 bases and 6 bases, with 12 bases remaining between them.

This clonotype occurred many times. The chain has TRBV29-1 and TRBJ2-5, with a weak D call TRBD1 (7 bases). The CDR3 runs to 14 residues. Germline loops: CDR1 SQVTM, CDR2 ANQGSEA. Trimming took off 3 bases at V and 5 bases at J, with 16 bases between the two ends. The CDR3: CSVESQGGRETQYF. The CDR3 DNA is TGCAGCGTTGAGAGCCAGGGGGGCAGGGAGACCCAGTACTTC. Full variable domain (remainder filled in from reference TRBV29-1 and TRBJ2-5): SAVISQKPSRDICQRGTSLTIQCQVDSQVTMMFWYRQQPGQSLTLIATANQGSEATYESGFVIDKFPISRPNLTFSTLTVSNMSPEDSSIYLCSVESQGGRETQYFGPGTRLLVL.

In its sample, this clonotype was seen many times. The chain combines TRBV6-1 with TRBJ2-6, with 12 bases lining up with TRBD1. Germline V gene lookup returns CDR1 MNHNS and CDR2 SASEGT. Trimming at V came to 6 bases and at J to 0 bases, leaving 12 bases not matched to a gene. This CDR3 contains 20 residues. CDR3 protein: CASSLLSGTGGLSGANVLTF. The CDR3 DNA follows: TGTGCCAGCAGCCTCTTATCCGGGACAGGGGGCCTCTCTGGGGCCAACGTCCTGACTTTC.

As for this clonotype: This may be a read error: a much more frequent sequence differs by one nucleotide. The chain is built from TRBV7-6 and TRBJ1-2, with 8 bases matching TRBD1. Germline-derived CDR1 and CDR2 are SGHVS and FNYEAQ. V lost 1 base and J lost 7; bases outside the gene matches: 2. This CDR3 comprises 13 residues. Written as DNA, the CDR3 is TGTGCCAGCAGCTTAGGACAGGGGACTGGCTACACCTTC. The encoded protein is CASSLGQGTGYTF.

This clonotype was picked up many times. The J gene is TRBJ1-4, the V gene TRBV12-3 or TRBV12-4, with D possibly TRBD1 on 5 matching bases. The CDR3 covers 14 residues. The V and J ends lost 5 bases and 5 bases respectively, with 12 bases between them. The CDR3 region has the DNA TGTGCCAGCAGTCGGGGGGGGGTCAATGAAAAACTGTTTTTT. Translating it yields CASSRGGVNEKLFF.

This clonotype occurred many times. The chain employs TRBV5-1 and TRBJ1-5, with 8 nucleotides matching TRBD1. In germline, CDR1 is SGHRS, CDR2 YFSETQ. This CDR3 is built from 15 residues. V lost 0 bases and J lost 4; bases outside the gene matches: 3. This CDR3 is CASSLAGGENQPQHF. The CDR3, as DNA: TGCGCCAGCAGCTTGGCAGGGGGCGAGAATCAGCCCCAGCATTTT.

This clonotype was recorded many times. The chain couples TRBV14 to TRBJ1-2; 7 bases match TRBD1. From germline, CDR1 is SGHDN and CDR2 FVKESK. Trimming at V came to 4 bases and at J to 5 bases, leaving 1 base not matched to a gene. This CDR3 has 12 residues. DNA for the CDR3: TGTGCCAGCAGCCCGGGACAGTATGGCTACACCTTC. It codes for CASSPGQYGYTF.

This clonotype was seen ten or more times. The gene calls are TRBV7-9 and TRBJ2-2; D possibly corresponds to TRBD2 (5 bases). Trimming stripped 4 bases from V and 6 bases from J, with 9 bases between. In germline, CDR1 is SEHNR, CDR2 FQNEAQ (reference sequence). The CDR3 length is 13 residues. CDR3 in DNA: TGTGCCAGCAGCTCACCCGGGGCCGGGGAGCTGTTTTTT. It yields the protein CASSSPGAGELFF.

This clonotype was detected ten times or more. The gene calls are TRBV11-1 and TRBJ2-5; 8 bases line up with TRBD2. CDR3 length: 13 residues. Germline loops: CDR1 SGHAT, CDR2 FQDESV (reference sequence). The V gene end was trimmed by 5 bases and the J gene end by 2 bases; junction bases not matched to a gene: 1. CDR3: CASSRGGQETQYF. For the CDR3, the DNA is TGTGCCAGCAGCCGCGGGGGGCAAGAGACCCAGTACTTC.

This clonotype was seen repeatedly, ten times or more. The chain joins TRBV11-1 to TRBJ1-1; 9 bases agree with TRBD1. Germline assignment: CDR1 SGHAT and CDR2 FQDESV (reference sequence). Losses at the gene ends were 5 bases for V and 1 base for J; bases not matched to a gene: 2. This CDR3 has 14 amino acids. The DNA for the CDR3 is TGTGCCAGCAGCGTGGGACAGGGGAACACTGAAGCTTTCTTT. Its translation is CASSVGQGNTEAFF.

In its sample, this clonotype was seen many times. V and J are TRBV7-2 and TRBJ2-7, with 10 bases fitting TRBD2. The V and J ends lost 7 bases and 5 bases, in that order; junction bases with no gene match: 8. The CDR3 contains 14 residues. Germline CDR1 reads SGHTA; CDR2 reads FQGNSA. The CDR3 spells CASTPGLAVNEQYF. CDR3 DNA sequence: TGTGCCAGCACCCCCGGACTAGCGGTGAACGAGCAGTACTTC.

This clonotype came up many times. This chain uses TRBV6-5 with TRBJ2-1; D is ambiguous. This CDR3 is built from 12 residues. V was trimmed by 7 bases and J by 4 bases, leaving 8 bases between them. Germline V gene lookup returns CDR1 MNHEY and CDR2 SVGAGI. The CDR3 protein is CASTDGYNEQFF. The CDR3, as DNA: TGTGCCAGCACCGACGGGTACAATGAGCAGTTCTTC.

The chain is built from TRBV11-2 and TRBJ2-2; 7 bases are a match to TRBD2. Germline CDR1 is SGHAT and CDR2 is FQNNGV. V trimming: 1 base; J trimming: 5 bases; junction bases outside the gene matches: 10. This CDR3 has 17 residues. CDR3 residues: CASSLVSGGSFTGELFF. The CDR3 DNA follows: TGTGCCAGCAGCTTAGTTTCCGGCGGGAGTTTTACCGGGGAGCTGTTTTTT.